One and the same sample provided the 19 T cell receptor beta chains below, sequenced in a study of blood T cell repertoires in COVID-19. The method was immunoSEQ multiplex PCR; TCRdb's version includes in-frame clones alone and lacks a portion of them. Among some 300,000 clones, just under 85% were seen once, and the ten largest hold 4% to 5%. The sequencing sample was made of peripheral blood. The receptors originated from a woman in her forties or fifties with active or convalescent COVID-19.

This CDR3 reads CASSRGQGGLLGNQPQHF. CDR3 bases: TGTGCCAGCAGCAGAGGACAGGGGGGGCTCCTCGGCAATCAGCCCCAGCATTTT. The chain links TRBV7-9 to TRBJ1-5, with TRBD1 matching 10 bases. J gave up 2 bases and V 5 bases, and 12 bases lay outside the gene matches. The CDR3 has 18 residues. Germline values: CDR1 SEHNR, CDR2 FQNEAQ (reference sequence). The full variable domain, its missing parts supplied by reference TRBV7-9 and TRBJ1-5, is DTGVSQNPRHKITKRGQNVTFRCDPISEHNRLYWYRQTLGQGPEFLTYFQNEAQLEKSRLLSDRFSAERPKGSFSTLEIQRTEQGDSAMYLCASSRGQGGLLGNQPQHFGDGTRLSIL.

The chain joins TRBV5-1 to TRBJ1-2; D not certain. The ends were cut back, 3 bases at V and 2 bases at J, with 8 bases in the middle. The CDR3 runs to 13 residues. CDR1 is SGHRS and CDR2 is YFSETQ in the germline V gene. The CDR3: CASSSRVNYGYTF. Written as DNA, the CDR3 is TGCGCCAGCAGCTCGAGGGTGAACTATGGCTACACCTTC.

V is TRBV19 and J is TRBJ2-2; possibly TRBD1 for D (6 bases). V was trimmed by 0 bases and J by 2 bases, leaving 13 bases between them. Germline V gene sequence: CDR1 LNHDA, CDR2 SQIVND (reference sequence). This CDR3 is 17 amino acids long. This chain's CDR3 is CASSIDPGTPNTGELFF. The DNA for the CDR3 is TGTGCCAGTAGTATAGATCCTGGGACACCAAACACCGGGGAGCTGTTTTTT. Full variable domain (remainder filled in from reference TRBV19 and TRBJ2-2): DGGITQSPKYLFRKEGQNVTLSCEQNLNHDAMYWYRQDPGQGLRLIYYSQIVNDFQKGDIAEGYSVSREKKESFPLTVTSAQKNPTAFYLCASSIDPGTPNTGELFFGEGSRLTVL.

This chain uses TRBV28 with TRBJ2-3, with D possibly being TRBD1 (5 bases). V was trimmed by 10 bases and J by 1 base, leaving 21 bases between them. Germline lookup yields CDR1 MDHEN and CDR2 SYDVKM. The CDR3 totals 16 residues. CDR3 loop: CAIRPGRTVGTDTQYF. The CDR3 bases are TGTGCCATACGGCCAGGGCGCACGGTGGGCACAGATACGCAGTATTTT.

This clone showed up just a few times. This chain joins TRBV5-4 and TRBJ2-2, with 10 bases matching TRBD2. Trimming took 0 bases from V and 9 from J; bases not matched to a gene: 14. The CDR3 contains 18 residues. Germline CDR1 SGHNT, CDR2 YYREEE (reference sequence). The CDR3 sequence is CASSLEPAGGPFPRELFF. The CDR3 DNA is TGTGCCAGCAGCTTGGAACCAGCGGGAGGGCCCTTCCCCCGGGAGCTGTTTTTT.

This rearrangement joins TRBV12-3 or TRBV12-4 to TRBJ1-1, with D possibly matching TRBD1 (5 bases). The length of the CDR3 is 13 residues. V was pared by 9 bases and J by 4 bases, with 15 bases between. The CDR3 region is CARQDRVGTEAFF. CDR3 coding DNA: TGTGCCAGACAGGACCGGGTAGGCACTGAAGCTTTCTTT.

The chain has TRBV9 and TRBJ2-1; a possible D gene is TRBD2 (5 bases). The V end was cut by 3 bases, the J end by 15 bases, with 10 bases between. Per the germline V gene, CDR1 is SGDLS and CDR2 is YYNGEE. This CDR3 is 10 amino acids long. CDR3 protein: CASSERRGFF. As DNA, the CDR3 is TGTGCCAGCAGCGAGAGACGGGGGTTCTTC.

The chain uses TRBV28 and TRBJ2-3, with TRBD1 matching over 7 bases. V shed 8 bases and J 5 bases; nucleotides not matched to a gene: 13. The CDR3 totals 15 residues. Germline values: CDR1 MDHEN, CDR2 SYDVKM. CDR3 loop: CASCSRDSRGDTQYF. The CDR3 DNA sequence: TGTGCCAGCTGCAGCCGGGACAGTAGGGGAGATACGCAGTATTTT.

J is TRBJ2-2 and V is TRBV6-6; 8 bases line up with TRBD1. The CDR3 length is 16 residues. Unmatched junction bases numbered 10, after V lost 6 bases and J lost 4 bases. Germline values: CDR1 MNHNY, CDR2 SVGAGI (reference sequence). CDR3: CASSQDRAGFTGELFF. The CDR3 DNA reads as TGTGCCAGCAGCCAGGACAGGGCAGGGTTCACCGGGGAGCTGTTTTTT.

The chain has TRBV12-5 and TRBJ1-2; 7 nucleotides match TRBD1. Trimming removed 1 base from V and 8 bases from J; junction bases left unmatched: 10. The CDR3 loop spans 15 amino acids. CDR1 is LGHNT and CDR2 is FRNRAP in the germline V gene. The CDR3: CASGLDRLGTVGYTF. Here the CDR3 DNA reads TGTGCTAGTGGTTTGGACCGCCTAGGGACAGTGGGCTACACCTTC.

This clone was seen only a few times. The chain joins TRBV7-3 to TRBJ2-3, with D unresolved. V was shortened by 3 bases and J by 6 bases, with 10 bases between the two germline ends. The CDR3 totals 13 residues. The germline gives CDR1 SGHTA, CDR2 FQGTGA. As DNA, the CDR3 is TGTGCCAGCAGCTTCGAGGTTCAGGATACGCAGTATTTT. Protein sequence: CASSFEVQDTQYF.

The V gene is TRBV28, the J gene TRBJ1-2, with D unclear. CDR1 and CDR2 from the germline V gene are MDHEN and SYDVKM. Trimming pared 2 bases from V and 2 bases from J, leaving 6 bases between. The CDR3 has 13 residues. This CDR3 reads CASSLRVNYGYTF. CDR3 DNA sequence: TGTGCCAGCAGTTTACGGGTGAACTATGGCTACACCTTC.

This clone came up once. CDR3 in DNA: TGTGCCAGCAGCTACCCTTTGGGAGGGGGCAATCAGCCCCAGCATTTT. This translates into CASSYPLGGGNQPQHF. The rearrangement joins TRBV21-1 to TRBJ1-5. TRBV21-1 is marked as a pseudogene. The CDR3 totals 16 residues.

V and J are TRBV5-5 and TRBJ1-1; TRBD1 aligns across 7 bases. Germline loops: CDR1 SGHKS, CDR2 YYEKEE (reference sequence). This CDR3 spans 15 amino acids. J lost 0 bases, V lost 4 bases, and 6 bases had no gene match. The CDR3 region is CASSMGQNMNTEAFF. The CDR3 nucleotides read TGTGCCAGCAGCATGGGACAGAACATGAACACTGAAGCTTTCTTT.

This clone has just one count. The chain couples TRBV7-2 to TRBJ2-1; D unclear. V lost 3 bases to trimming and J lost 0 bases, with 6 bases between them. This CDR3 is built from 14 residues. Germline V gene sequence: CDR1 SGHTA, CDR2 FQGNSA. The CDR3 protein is CASSFTYSYNEQFF. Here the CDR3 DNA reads TGTGCCAGCAGCTTTACCTACTCCTACAATGAGCAGTTCTTC. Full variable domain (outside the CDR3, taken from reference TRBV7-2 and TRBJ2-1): GAGVSQSPSNKVTEKGKDVELRCDPISGHTALYWYRQSLGQGLEFLIYFQGNSAPDKSGLPSDRFSAERTGGSVSTLTIQRTQQEDSAVYLCASSFTYSYNEQFFGPGTRLTVL.

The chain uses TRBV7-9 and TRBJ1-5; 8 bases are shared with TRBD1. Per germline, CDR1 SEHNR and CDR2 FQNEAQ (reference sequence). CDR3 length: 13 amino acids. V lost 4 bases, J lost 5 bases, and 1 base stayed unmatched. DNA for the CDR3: TGTGCCAGCAGCTCACAGGGGGATCAGCCCCAGCATTTT. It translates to CASSSQGDQPQHF.

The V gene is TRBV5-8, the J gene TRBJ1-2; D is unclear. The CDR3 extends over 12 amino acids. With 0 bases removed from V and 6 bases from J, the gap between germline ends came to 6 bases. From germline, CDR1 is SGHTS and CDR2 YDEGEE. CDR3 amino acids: CASSLGPDGYTF. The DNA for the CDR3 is TGTGCCAGCAGCTTGGGTCCGGATGGCTACACCTTC.

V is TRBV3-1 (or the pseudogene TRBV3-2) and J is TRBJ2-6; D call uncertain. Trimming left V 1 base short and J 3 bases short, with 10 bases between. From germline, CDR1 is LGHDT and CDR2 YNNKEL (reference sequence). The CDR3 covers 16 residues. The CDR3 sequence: CASSQGRGGGANVLTF. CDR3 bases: TGTGCCAGCAGCCAAGGACGAGGCGGTGGGGCCAACGTCCTGACTTTC.

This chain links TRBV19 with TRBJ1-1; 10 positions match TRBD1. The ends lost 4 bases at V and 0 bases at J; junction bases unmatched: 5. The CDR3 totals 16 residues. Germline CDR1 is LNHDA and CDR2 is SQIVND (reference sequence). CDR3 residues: CASSKRTGGMNTEAFF. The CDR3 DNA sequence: TGTGCCAGTAGTAAACGGACAGGGGGGATGAACACTGAAGCTTTCTTT.